The 2 T cell receptor beta chains below were found in one sample sequenced in a study of shared clonotypes between healthy human individuals. Produced via immunoSEQ multiplex PCR; TCRdb's table is partial and in-frame only. Here the sample spans some 680,000 clones, more than 70% being singletons. Specimen: memory CD4+ T cells sorted from blood. The subset: CD45RA-negative fraction. These receptors originate from a woman aged 30 to 39 in good health.

The V and J genes are TRBV11-2 and TRBJ2-5; D call uncertain. The germline V gene has CDR1 SGHAT and CDR2 FQNNGV. The CDR3 runs 14 residues. Trimming stripped 5 bases from V and 5 bases from J, with 15 bases between. CDR3 loop: CASSPRRWGETQYF. The CDR3 bases are TGTGCCAGCAGCCCGAGGCGATGGGGTGAGACCCAGTACTTC.

The chain couples TRBV4-2 to TRBJ2-3; the match to TRBD2 covers 9 bases. This CDR3 is built from 19 residues. J gave up 4 bases and V 4 bases, and 18 bases lay outside the gene matches. Germline CDR1 LGHNA, CDR2 YNFKEQ. CDR3 residues: CASSLPLVGGSGGADTQYF. In DNA form, the CDR3 reads TGTGCCAGCAGCCTCCCCCTAGTCGGAGGTAGCGGGGGCGCAGATACGCAGTATTTT.